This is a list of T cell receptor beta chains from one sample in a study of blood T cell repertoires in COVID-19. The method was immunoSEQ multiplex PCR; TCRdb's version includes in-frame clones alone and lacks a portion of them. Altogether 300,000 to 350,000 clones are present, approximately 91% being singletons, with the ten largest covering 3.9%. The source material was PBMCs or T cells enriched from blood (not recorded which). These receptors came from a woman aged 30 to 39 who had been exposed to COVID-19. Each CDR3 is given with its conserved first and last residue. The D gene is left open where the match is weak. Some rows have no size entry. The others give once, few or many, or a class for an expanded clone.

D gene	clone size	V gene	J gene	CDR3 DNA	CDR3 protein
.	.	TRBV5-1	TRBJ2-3	TGCGCCAGCAGCCTGGGATCGAGGGCAGATACGCAGTATTTT	CASSLGSRADTQYF
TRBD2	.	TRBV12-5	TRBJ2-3	TGTGCTAGTGGTTTTCCGGGACTAGCGGCAACAGATACGCAGTATTTT	CASGFPGLAATDTQYF
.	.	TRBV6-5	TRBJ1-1	TGTGCCAGCAGCCGGTTACTGTATACTGAAGCTTTCTTT	CASSRLLYTEAFF
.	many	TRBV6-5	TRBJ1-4	TGTGCCAGCAGGGAGACAGCCAGCCATGAAAAACTGTTTTTT	CASRETASHEKLFF
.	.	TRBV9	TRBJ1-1	TGTGCCAGCAGCGTAGGGGGAGGCCCGAACACTGAAGCTTTCTTT	CASSVGGGPNTEAFF
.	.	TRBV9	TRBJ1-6	TGTGCCAGCAGCGTGGGGGGGGACTATAATTCACCCCTCCACTTT	CASSVGGDYNSPLHF
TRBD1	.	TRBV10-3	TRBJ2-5	TGTGCCATCCAAAGGGACAGGGGGCAAGAGACCCAGTACTTC	CAIQRDRGQETQYF
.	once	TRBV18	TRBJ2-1	TGTGCCAGCTCACGTGCTAGGACAGCCTACAATGAGCAGTTCTTC	CASSRARTAYNEQFF
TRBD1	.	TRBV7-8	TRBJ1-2	TGTGCCAGCAGCTTAGGGAAGACAGGGATGGAGAACACCTTC	CASSLGKTGMENTF
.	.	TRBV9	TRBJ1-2	TGTGCCAGCAGCGTAGGCAACAGGCCCCCGCTAAACTATGGCTACACCTTC	CASSVGNRPPLNYGYTF
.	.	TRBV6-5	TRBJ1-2	TGTGCCAGCAGTTACGCGGGGGCCGGGGGCTACACCTTC	CASSYAGAGGYTF
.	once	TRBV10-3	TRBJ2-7	TGTGCCATCAGTGAGTCAATGCAGGACGAGCAGTACTTC	CAISESMQDEQYF
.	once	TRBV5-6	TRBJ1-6	TGTGCCAGCAGCATCCAGACAGCCGTTGGGAATTCACCCCTCCACTTT	CASSIQTAVGNSPLHF
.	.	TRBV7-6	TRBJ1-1	TGTGCCAGCAGCTCCTACAGTCGGGGAAAGGTCACTGAAGCTTTCTTT	CASSSYSRGKVTEAFF
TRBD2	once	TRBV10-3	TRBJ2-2	TGTGCCATCAGTGAAAATCGCGGGGCTAGCGGATACAACACCGGGGAGCTGTTTTTT	CAISENRGASGYNTGELFF
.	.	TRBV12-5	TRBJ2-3	TGTGCTAGTGGTTTGGTATATAATCTCCCAGGGGCTGGGGCAGATACGCAGTATTTT	CASGLVYNLPGAGADTQYF
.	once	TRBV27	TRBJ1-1	TGTGCCAGCAGTTTGGGGGGGCGAACCACTGAAGCTTTCTTT	CASSLGGRTTEAFF
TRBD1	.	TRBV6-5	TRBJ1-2	TGTGCCAGCAGTTTCTCCGGGACAGGGTTAGGCTACACCTTC	CASSFSGTGLGYTF
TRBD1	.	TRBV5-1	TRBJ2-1	TGCGCCAGCGGACAGGGTAGCTCCTACAATGAGCAGTTCTTC	CASGQGSSYNEQFF
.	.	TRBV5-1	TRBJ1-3	TGCGCCAGCAGCTTGGACAGCACTGGAAACACCATATATTTT	CASSLDSTGNTIYF
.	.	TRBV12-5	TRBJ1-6	TGTGCTAGTGGCCCTGACAGCCTCCAGATTAATTCACCCCTCCACTTT	CASGPDSLQINSPLHF
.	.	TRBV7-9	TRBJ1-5	TGTGCCAGCAGCTTAGCGGAGGGCAGGGAGATCGATCAGCCCCAGCATTTT	CASSLAEGREIDQPQHF
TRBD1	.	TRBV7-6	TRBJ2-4	TGTGCCAGCAGCTTAGAAGCGACAGGGGGCCAAAACATTCAGTACTTC	CASSLEATGGQNIQYF
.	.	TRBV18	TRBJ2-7	TGTGCCAGCTCACCTGGGGCAGATAAAACCTACGAGCAGTACTTC	CASSPGADKTYEQYF
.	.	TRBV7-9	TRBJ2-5	TGTGCCAGCAGCTGGCAGGGATACCAAGAGACCCAGTACTTC	CASSWQGYQETQYF
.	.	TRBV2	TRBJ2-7	TGTGCCAGCAGGGTCCGCGGTCCCTACGAGCAGTACTTC	CASRVRGPYEQYF
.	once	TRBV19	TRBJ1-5	TGTGCCAGTATGGAGGGAATTTGGAGCAATCAGCCCCAGCATTTT	CASMEGIWSNQPQHF
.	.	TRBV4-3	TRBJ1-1	TGCGCCAGCAGCCCCCATGTCTCCAGGGCTACAACTGAAGCTTTCTTT	CASSPHVSRATTEAFF
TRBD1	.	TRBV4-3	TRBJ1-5	TGCGCCAGCAGCCCTGGGACAGGGGGCGCGAGCAATCAGCCCCAGCATTTT	CASSPGTGGASNQPQHF
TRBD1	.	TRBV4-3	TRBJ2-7	TGCGCCAGCAGCCAAGATCGGACAGGATCCGAGCAGTACTTC	CASSQDRTGSEQYF
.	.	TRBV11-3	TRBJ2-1	TGTGCCAGCAGCATGCAGGGTTTGGGTGAGCAGTTCTTC	CASSMQGLGEQFF
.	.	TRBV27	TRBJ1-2	TGTGCCAGCAGTTTATTTGGTAACGGGTATGGCTACACCTTC	CASSLFGNGYGYTF
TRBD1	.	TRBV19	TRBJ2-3	TGTGCCAGTAGGGACAGGGTACTACACACAGATACGCAGTATTTT	CASRDRVLHTDTQYF
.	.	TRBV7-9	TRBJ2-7	TGTGCCAGCAGCTCCGGGATCTCCTACGAGCAGTACTTC	CASSSGISYEQYF
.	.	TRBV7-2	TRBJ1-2	TGTGCCAGCAGTAGGCGCGGAGCCTATGGCTACACCTTC	CASSRRGAYGYTF
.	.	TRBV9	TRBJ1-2	TGTGCCAGCAGCCCTCGCGGTGTGGCAGCCGGCTATGGCTACACCTTC	CASSPRGVAAGYGYTF
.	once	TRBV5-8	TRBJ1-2	TGTGCCAGCAGCCGACGACTAAAATCGTATGGCTACACCTTC	CASSRRLKSYGYTF
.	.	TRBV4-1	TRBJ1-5	TGCGCCAGCAGCCAAGGTCACCTAGTCAATCAGCCCCAGCATTTT	CASSQGHLVNQPQHF
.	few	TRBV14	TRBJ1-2	TGTGCCAGCAGCCAAGTTGAGTTTTATGGCTACACCTTC	CASSQVEFYGYTF
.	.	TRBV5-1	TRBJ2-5	TGCGCCAGCAGCTTACTTGGTCAAGAGACCCAGTACTTC	CASSLLGQETQYF
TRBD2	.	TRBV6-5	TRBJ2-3	TGTGCCAGCAGTTTTAGCGGGGGGGATGGAGATACGCAGTATTTT	CASSFSGGDGDTQYF
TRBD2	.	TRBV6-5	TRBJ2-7	TGTGCCAGCAGTTACTCGGCGGGAGGGTCCTACGAGCAGTACTTC	CASSYSAGGSYEQYF
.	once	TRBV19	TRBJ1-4	TGTGCCAGTAGCGGGGGGCGATATAATGAAAAACTGTTTTTT	CASSGGRYNEKLFF
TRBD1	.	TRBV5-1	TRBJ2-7	TGCGCCAGCAGAATCTACAGGGGAATCTACGAGCAGTACTTC	CASRIYRGIYEQYF
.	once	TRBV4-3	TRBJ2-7	TGCGCCAGCAGCCAAGAGTCACCAGGGGATTCCTACGAGCAGTACTTC	CASSQESPGDSYEQYF
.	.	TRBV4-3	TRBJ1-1	TGCGCCAGCAGCCAAGATTTTTGGGAAGCGAGGGTGACTGAAGCTTTCTTT	CASSQDFWEARVTEAFF
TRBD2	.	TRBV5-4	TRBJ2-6	TGTGCCAGCAGCGGGCGGGGGTCTGGGGCCAACGTCCTGACTTTC	CASSGRGSGANVLTF
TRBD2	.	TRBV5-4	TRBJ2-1	TGTGCCATTAAGGGCGGGAGCTCCTACAATGAGCAGTTCTTC	CAIKGGSSYNEQFF
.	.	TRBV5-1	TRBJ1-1	TGCGCCAGCAGCCCGAGGGGGGGAAGTAACACTGAAGCTTTCTTT	CASSPRGGSNTEAFF
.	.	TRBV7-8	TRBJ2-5	TGTGCCAGCAGCTTAAGGGGTAACAGACAAGAGACCCAGTACTTC	CASSLRGNRQETQYF
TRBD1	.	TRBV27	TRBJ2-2	TGTGCCAGCAGCAGTCGGACAGGGTCCACCGGGGAGCTGTTTTTT	CASSSRTGSTGELFF
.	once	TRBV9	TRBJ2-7	TGTGCCAGCAGCGTAAAGAGAGGACACCCTAAGGGCGAGCAGTACTTC	CASSVKRGHPKGEQYF
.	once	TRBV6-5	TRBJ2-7	TGTGCCAGCGGGCGTCGGGCGAGCGGCTACGAGCAGTACTTC	CASGRRASGYEQYF